These T cell receptor beta chains were read from a single sample in a study of blood T cell repertoires in COVID-19. The repertoire was sequenced with immunoSEQ multiplex PCR; TCRdb's copy has only in-frame clones and lacks some. Found here are under 50,000 clones, 80% to 90% of them singletons; the top ten hold 15%. The sequencing sample was made of peripheral blood. Source of these receptors: a man aged 65 to 85 with active COVID-19. The CDR3 runs from the conserved cysteine through the conserved F or W. D genes are given only for firm matches. The size field is filled for only some rows; it gives once, few, many or a size class.

J gene	clone size	D gene	V gene	CDR3 protein	CDR3 DNA
TRBJ1-1	NA	TRBD1	TRBV7-6	CASSLDGTGATEAFF	TGTGCCAGCAGCTTGGACGGGACAGGGGCCACTGAAGCTTTCTTT
TRBJ2-1	NA	NA	TRBV7-2	CASSPYQAVNEQFF	TGTGCCAGCAGCCCATACCAAGCGGTCAATGAGCAGTTCTTC
TRBJ1-2	NA	NA	TRBV2	CASREGHIDGYTF	TGTGCCAGCAGAGAGGGACACATCGATGGCTACACCTTC
TRBJ2-7	NA	NA	TRBV6-4	CASSRGASPNYEQYF	TGTGCCAGCAGCAGGGGGGCCAGCCCCAACTACGAGCAGTACTTC
TRBJ2-7	NA	TRBD1	TRBV11-2	CASSLSSGTGSYEQYF	TGTGCCAGCAGCTTATCGTCCGGGACAGGGTCCTACGAGCAGTACTTC
TRBJ1-2	few	TRBD1	TRBV2	CASSGDRVSHGYTF	TGTGCCAGCAGTGGGGACAGGGTTTCTCATGGCTACACCTTC
TRBJ1-3	NA	NA	TRBV19	CASTQPGSSGNTIYF	TGTGCCAGTACCCAACCGGGGAGCTCTGGAAACACCATATATTTT
TRBJ1-4	NA	NA	TRBV19	CASSAGLTGLAEKLFF	TGTGCCAGTAGTGCCGGTTTAACAGGGCTTGCTGAAAAACTGTTTTTT
TRBJ2-5	once	NA	TRBV3-1/TRBV3-2	CASSLRGSVETQYF	TGTGCCAGCAGCCTCCGTGGTAGCGTAGAGACCCAGTACTTC
TRBJ1-6	NA	TRBD1	TRBV18	CASSFGQGGSPLHF	TGTGCCAGCTCTTTCGGACAGGGGGGGTCACCCCTCCACTTT
TRBJ1-4	NA	TRBD1	TRBV7-3	CASSSPGQGAVKLFF	TGTGCCAGCAGCTCACCGGGACAGGGGGCAGTAAAACTGTTTTTT
TRBJ2-5	NA	TRBD2	TRBV20-1	CSASGLAGVQETQYF	TGCAGTGCTAGTGGGCTAGCGGGGGTTCAAGAGACCCAGTACTTC
TRBJ1-1	NA	NA	TRBV11-2	CASRVDRDTEAFF	TGTGCCAGCAGAGTTGACAGAGACACTGAAGCTTTCTTT
TRBJ1-1	NA	NA	TRBV19	CASSIGGQTEAFF	TGTGCCAGTAGTATAGGAGGCCAAACTGAAGCTTTCTTT
TRBJ2-6	NA	NA	TRBV18	CASSPTGTGANVLTF	TGTGCCAGCTCACCAACAGGGACTGGGGCCAACGTCCTGACTTTC
TRBJ2-2	NA	NA	TRBV3-1/TRBV3-2	CASSPRGRKESGELFF	TGTGCCAGCAGCCCTAGGGGCAGGAAGGAATCCGGGGAGCTGTTTTTT
TRBJ2-1	NA	NA	TRBV6-5	CASSYSTNYNEQFF	TGTGCCAGCAGTTACTCGACAAATTACAATGAGCAGTTCTTC
TRBJ2-1	NA	NA	TRBV7-6	CASSLAVGNEQFF	TGTGCCAGCAGCTTAGCAGTCGGGAATGAGCAGTTCTTC
TRBJ2-7	NA	NA	TRBV7-9	CASSLASRVNEQYF	TGTGCCAGCAGCCTCGCCTCCAGGGTGAACGAGCAGTACTTC
TRBJ2-7	NA	NA	TRBV15	CATSRGQPYEQYF	TGTGCCACCAGCAGAGGACAGCCGTACGAGCAGTACTTC
TRBJ1-1	NA	TRBD1	TRBV18	CASSADREEAFF	TGTGCCAGCTCAGCGGACAGGGAGGAAGCTTTCTTT
TRBJ2-5	NA	TRBD1	TRBV3-1/TRBV3-2	CASSQGTGGQETQYF	TGTGCCAGCAGCCAGGGGACAGGGGGTCAAGAGACCCAGTACTTC
TRBJ2-3	NA	TRBD2	TRBV5-1	CASSLDFSGGAGNTQYF	TGCGCCAGCAGCTTGGATTTTAGCGGGGGGGCGGGAAATACGCAGTATTTT
TRBJ1-1	NA	TRBD1	TRBV11-2	CASSLRGRAEAFF	TGTGCCAGCAGCTTGAGGGGGCGAGCTGAAGCTTTCTTT
TRBJ2-7	NA	TRBD2	TRBV6-5	CASKGTSVYEQYF	TGTGCCAGCAAAGGGACTAGTGTTTACGAGCAGTACTTC
TRBJ2-7	NA	NA	TRBV9	CASSVGPSSSYEQYF	TGTGCCAGCAGCGTAGGTCCTAGCAGCTCCTACGAGCAGTACTTC
TRBJ1-1	few	NA	TRBV20-1	CSAGGTERAFF	TGCAGTGCGGGGGGGACTGAGCGAGCTTTCTTT
TRBJ2-5	NA	TRBD1	TRBV29-1	CSERQGSQETQYF	TGCAGCGAACGACAGGGAAGCCAAGAGACCCAGTACTTC
TRBJ2-7	NA	NA	TRBV24-1	CATSQTGEQYF	TGTGCCACCAGCCAGACAGGCGAGCAGTACTTC
TRBJ2-5	NA	TRBD1	TRBV27	CASSSVRRGSQETQYF	TGTGCCAGCAGTTCAGTCCGCAGGGGGTCCCAAGAGACCCAGTACTTC
TRBJ2-1	NA	TRBD2	TRBV10-3	CAISDPERGGSYNEQFF	TGTGCCATCAGTGATCCCGAGCGGGGGGGCTCCTACAATGAGCAGTTCTTC